Shown below are 5 T cell receptor beta chains from a single sample sequenced in a study of T cell changes during pregnancy in multiple sclerosis. The protocol was immunoSEQ multiplex PCR, while the TCRdb copy is restricted to in-frame clones and leaves out a portion. The repertoire holds tens of thousands of clones, roughly 91% seen once, with about 0.6% in the top ten. Sequenced material: CD4+ T cells from peripheral blood mononuclear cells, taken after pregnancy. The source is a female donor in good health, enrolled as a control in a pregnancy study.

The DNA of the CDR3 is TGTGCCAGTAGTCAGCGCTCCAGGGCGTCCTACAATGAGCAGTTCTTC. It translates to CASSQRSRASYNEQFF. This chain connects TRBV19 to TRBJ2-1; TRBD1 is a possible D gene (5 bases). CDR1 is LNHDA, CDR2 SQIVND, per germline (reference sequence). The CDR3 is 16 amino acids. The V end was cut by 5 bases, the J end by 1 base, with 15 bases between. Using reference TRBV19 and TRBJ2-1 for the parts outside the CDR3, the full variable domain is DGGITQSPKYLFRKEGQNVTLSCEQNLNHDAMYWYRQDPGQGLRLIYYSQIVNDFQKGDIAEGYSVSREKKESFPLTVTSAQKNPTAFYLCASSQRSRASYNEQFFGPGTRLTVL.

The genes are TRBV7-8 and TRBJ1-1; D perhaps matches TRBD1 (6 bases). CDR3 length: 12 residues. Germline-derived CDR1 and CDR2 are SGHVS and FQNEAQ. V shed 1 base and J shed 8 bases, with 8 bases lying between them. CDR3 sequence reads: CASSLVDREAFF. DNA for the CDR3: TGTGCCAGCAGCTTAGTCGACAGGGAAGCTTTCTTT.

This chain uses TRBV5-1 with TRBJ2-2; perhaps TRBD1 as D (6 bases). There are 14 residues in the CDR3. Germline V gene sequence: CDR1 SGHRS, CDR2 YFSETQ. V was shortened by 1 base and J by 4 bases, with 8 bases between the two germline ends. As DNA, the CDR3 is TGCGCCAGCAGCTTGACAGGGAGCACCGGGGAGCTGTTTTTT. It encodes CASSLTGSTGELFF.

The chain carries TRBV11-2 and TRBJ2-1; no definite D call. Germline-derived CDR1 and CDR2 are SGHAT and FQNNGV. The length of the CDR3 is 14 residues. With 1 base removed from V and 10 bases from J, the gap between germline ends came to 14 bases. The CDR3 DNA reads as TGTGCCAGCAGCTTAGTGTCCCTAGAGAGCGAGCAGTTCTTC. Translating gives CASSLVSLESEQFF.

The gene calls are TRBV5-1 and TRBJ2-7, with 8 bases lining up with TRBD2. Per germline, CDR1 SGHRS and CDR2 YFSETQ. Unmatched junction bases numbered 15, after V lost 6 bases and J lost 7 bases. The CDR3 is 15 amino acids. This CDR3 is CASIARREATGEQYF. CDR3 sequence (DNA): TGCGCCAGCATTGCTCGGCGGGAGGCAACGGGGGAGCAGTACTTC. The complete variable domain, with remaining parts taken from reference TRBV5-1 and TRBJ2-7, reads KAGVTQTPRYLIKTRGQQVTLSCSPISGHRSVSWYQQTPGQGLQFLFEYFSETQRNKGNFPGRFSGRQFSNSRSEMNVSTLELGDSALYLCASIARREATGEQYFGPGTRLTVT.